This section outlines one T cell receptor (beta chain) sequence together with its context. The antigen remains undetermined. This CDR3 has 14 residues. V lost 4 bases, J lost 2 bases, and 11 bases lay in between. In germline, CDR1 is SGHRS, CDR2 YFSETQ. The sample belongs to a study of graft-versus-host responses after intestinal transplantation. Broader study findings: Elevated graft-versus-host to host-versus-graft clonal ratios in allografts were recorded for patients with graft-donor T cell macrochimerism. Among circulating GvH clones, peak levels were associated with early post-transplant declines in HvG clones.

Sequencing was performed with immunoSEQ multiplex PCR; in TCRdb, only in-frame clones are kept and a portion is missing. This sample has roughly 97,000 clones; around 92% occur once, and the top ten carry approximately 0.18%. The sequence was collected from a human donor who was the organ donor for an intestinal transplant. Sequenced here: unstimulated CD4+ T cells sorted from spleen or lymph node cells, sampled before transplant. The rearrangement uses TRBV5-1 and TRBJ2-3; D is uncertain. Written as DNA, the CDR3 is TGCGCCAGCAGCGACCAGGCGTCCACAGATACGCAGTATTTT. This gives the protein CASSDQASTDTQYF. Full variable domain (missing parts from reference TRBV5-1 and TRBJ2-3): KAGVTQTPRYLIKTRGQQVTLSCSPISGHRSVSWYQQTPGQGLQFLFEYFSETQRNKGNFPGRFSGRQFSNSRSEMNVSTLELGDSALYLCASSDQASTDTQYFGPGTRLTVL.